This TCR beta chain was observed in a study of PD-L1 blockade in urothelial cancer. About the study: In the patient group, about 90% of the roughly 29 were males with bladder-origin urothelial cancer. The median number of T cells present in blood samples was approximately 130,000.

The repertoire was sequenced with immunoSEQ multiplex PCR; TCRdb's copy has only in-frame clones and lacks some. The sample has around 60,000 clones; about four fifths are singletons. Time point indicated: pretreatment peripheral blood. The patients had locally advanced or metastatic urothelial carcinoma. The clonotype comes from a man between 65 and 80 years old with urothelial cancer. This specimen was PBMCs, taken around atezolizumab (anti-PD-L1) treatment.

CDR3 sequence: CASSLAGSSYNEQFF. For the CDR3, the DNA is TGTGCCAGCAGTTTAGCGGGGAGCTCCTACAATGAGCAGTTCTTC. The chain couples TRBV6-1 to TRBJ2-1; TRBD2 aligns across 8 bases. This CDR3 has 15 residues. Germline V gives CDR1 MNHNS, CDR2 SASEGT. With V trimmed by 5 bases and J by 0 bases, 3 bases remained unmatched.